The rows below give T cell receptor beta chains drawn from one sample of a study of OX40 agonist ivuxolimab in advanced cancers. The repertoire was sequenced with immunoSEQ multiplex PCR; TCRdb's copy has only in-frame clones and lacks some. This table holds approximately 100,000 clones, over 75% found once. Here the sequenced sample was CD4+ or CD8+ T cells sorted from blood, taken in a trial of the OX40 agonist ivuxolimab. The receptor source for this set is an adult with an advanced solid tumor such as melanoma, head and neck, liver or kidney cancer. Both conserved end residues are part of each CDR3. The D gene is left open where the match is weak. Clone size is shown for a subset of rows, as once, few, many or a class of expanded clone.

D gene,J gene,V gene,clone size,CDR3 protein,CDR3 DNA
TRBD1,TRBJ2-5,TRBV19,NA,CASSPDRGKTQYF,TGTGCCAGTAGTCCTGACAGGGGTAAGACCCAGTACTTC
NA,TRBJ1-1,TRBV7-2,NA,CASSQSGGIRAFF,TGTGCCAGCAGCCAGAGTGGGGGCATACGGGCTTTCTTT
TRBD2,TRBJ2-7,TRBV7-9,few,CASSSGTSGSYEQYF,TGTGCCAGCAGCTCCGGGACTAGCGGGAGTTACGAGCAGTACTTC
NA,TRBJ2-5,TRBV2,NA,CASSMEDETQYF,TGTGCCAGCAGTATGGAAGATGAGACCCAGTACTTC
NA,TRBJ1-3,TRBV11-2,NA,CASSKAPGALGNTIYF,TGTGCCAGCAGCAAGGCGCCCGGAGCTCTTGGAAACACCATATATTTT
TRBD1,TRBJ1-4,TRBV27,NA,CASSLSSLSGTGQNEKLFF,TGTGCCAGCAGTTTATCGTCCTTATCGGGGACAGGGCAGAATGAAAAACTGTTTTTT
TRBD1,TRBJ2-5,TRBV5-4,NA,CASSLPGQSGETQYF,TGTGCCAGCAGCTTGCCGGGACAGTCCGGGGAGACCCAGTACTTC
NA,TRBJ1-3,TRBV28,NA,CASSPPGLRSSGNTIYF,TGTGCCAGCAGTCCCCCGGGGCTACGTAGCTCTGGAAACACCATATATTTT
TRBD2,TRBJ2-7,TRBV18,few,CASSPVGTSGTYEQYF,TGTGCCAGCTCACCGGTCGGGACTAGCGGGACGTACGAGCAGTACTTC
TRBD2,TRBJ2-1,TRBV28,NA,CASSSRLLTSGRANEQFF,TGTGCCAGCAGTTCCCGCCTACTGACTAGCGGGAGGGCTAATGAGCAGTTCTTC
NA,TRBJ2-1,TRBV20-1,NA,CSAGTYNEQFF,TGCAGTGCTGGGACTTACAATGAGCAGTTCTTC
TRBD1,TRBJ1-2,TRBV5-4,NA,CASSLDRGQVYGHTF,TGTGCCAGCAGCTTGGACAGGGGGCAGGTTTATGGCCACACCTTC
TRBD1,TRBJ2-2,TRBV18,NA,CASSGQGPHTGELFF,TGTGCCAGCTCGGGACAGGGGCCGCACACCGGGGAGCTGTTTTTT
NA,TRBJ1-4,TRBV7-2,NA,CASSLGGTNEKLFF,TGTGCCAGCAGCTTGGGAGGGACTAATGAAAAACTGTTTTTT
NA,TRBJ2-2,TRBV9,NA,CASSTQGTGELFF,TGTGCCAGCAGCACCCAAGGCACCGGGGAGCTGTTTTTT
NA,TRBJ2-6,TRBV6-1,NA,CASSERGANVLTF,TGTGCCAGCAGTGAACGTGGGGCCAACGTCCTGACTTTC
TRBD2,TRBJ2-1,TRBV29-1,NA,CSVGLAEEQFF,TGCAGCGTCGGACTAGCGGAGGAGCAGTTCTTC
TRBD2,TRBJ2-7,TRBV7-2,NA,CASSQTRLAGDVLEQYF,TGTGCCAGCAGCCAGACAAGACTAGCGGGAGACGTATTGGAGCAGTACTTC
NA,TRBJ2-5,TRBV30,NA,CAWTPGWGRETQYF,TGTGCCTGGACCCCCGGGTGGGGGAGGGAGACCCAGTACTTC
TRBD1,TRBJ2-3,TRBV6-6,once,CASSDRTGPRDTQYF,TGTGCCAGCAGCGATCGGACAGGCCCCCGAGATACGCAGTATTTT
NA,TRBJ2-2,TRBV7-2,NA,CASSQGGAAGELFF,TGTGCCAGCAGCCAGGGGGGGGCGGCCGGGGAGCTGTTTTTT
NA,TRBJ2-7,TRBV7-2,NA,CASSPRLGGLYEQYF,TGTGCCAGCAGCCCCCGCCTGGGTGGGCTTTACGAGCAGTACTTC
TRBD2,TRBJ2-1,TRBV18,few,CASSPQGGLEQFF,TGTGCCAGCTCACCACAGGGAGGGCTTGAGCAGTTCTTC
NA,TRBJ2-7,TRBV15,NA,CATSSDINYEQYF,TGTGCCACCTCATCGGACATCAACTACGAGCAGTACTTC
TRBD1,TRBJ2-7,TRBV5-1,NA,CASSWGTGSVYEQYF,TGCGCCAGCAGCTGGGGGACAGGGAGCGTCTACGAGCAGTACTTC
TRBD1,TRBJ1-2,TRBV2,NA,CASSESDRGNFGYTF,TGTGCCAGCAGTGAATCGGACAGGGGGAATTTTGGCTACACCTTC
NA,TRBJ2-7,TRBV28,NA,CASSLLGGPYEQYF,TGTGCCAGCAGTTTATTGGGCGGGCCCTACGAGCAGTACTTC
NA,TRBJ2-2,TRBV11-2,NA,CASSLVASNTGELFF,TGTGCCAGCAGCTTGGTAGCGAGTAACACCGGGGAGCTGTTTTTT
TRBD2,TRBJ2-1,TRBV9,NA,CASSVGGSGRTEDEQFF,TGTGCCAGCAGCGTAGGGGGTAGCGGGAGGACAGAAGATGAGCAGTTCTTC
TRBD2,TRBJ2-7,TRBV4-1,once,CASTQGGVAQYF,TGCGCCAGCACGCAGGGAGGGGTCGCGCAGTACTTC
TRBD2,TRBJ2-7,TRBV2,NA,CASSVGTSPNEQYF,TGTGCCAGCAGTGTCGGGACTAGCCCCAACGAGCAGTACTTC
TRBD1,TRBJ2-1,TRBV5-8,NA,CASSWDRVSYNEQFF,TGTGCCAGCAGCTGGGACAGGGTTTCCTACAATGAGCAGTTCTTC
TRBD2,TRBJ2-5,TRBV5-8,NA,CASSLVLAGEETQYF,TGTGCCAGCAGCTTGGTACTAGCGGGAGAAGAGACCCAGTACTTC
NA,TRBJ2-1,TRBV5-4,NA,CASSLGARSNNEQFF,TGTGCCAGCAGCCTGGGGGCCAGGAGCAACAATGAGCAGTTCTTC
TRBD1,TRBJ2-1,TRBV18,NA,CASSPPGQTNEQFF,TGTGCCAGCTCACCACCGGGACAGACTAATGAGCAGTTCTTC
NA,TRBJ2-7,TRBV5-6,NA,CASSRTDTHEQYF,TGTGCCAGCAGCCGGACGGACACACACGAGCAGTACTTC
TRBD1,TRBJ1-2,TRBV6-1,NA,CASSTQGNYGYTF,TGTGCCAGCAGTACACAGGGGAACTATGGCTACACCTTC
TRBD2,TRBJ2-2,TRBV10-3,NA,CAISVQRDGGELFF,TGTGCCATCAGTGTCCAGCGGGATGGCGGGGAGCTGTTTTTT
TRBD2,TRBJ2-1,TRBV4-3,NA,CASSQGNSGRASYNEQFF,TGCGCCAGCAGCCAAGGGAATAGCGGGAGGGCCTCCTACAATGAGCAGTTCTTC
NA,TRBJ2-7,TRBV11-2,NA,CASSPRHPYEQYF,TGTGCCAGCAGCCCCCGTCACCCTTACGAGCAGTACTTC
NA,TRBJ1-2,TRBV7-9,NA,CASSLRGADTNYGYTF,TGTGCCAGCAGCTTACGGGGGGCAGATACTAACTATGGCTACACCTTC
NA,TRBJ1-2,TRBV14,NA,CASSQGLGNYGYTF,TGTGCCAGCAGCCAAGGGCTCGGGAACTATGGCTACACCTTC
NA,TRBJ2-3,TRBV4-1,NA,CASSQARELTQYF,TGCGCCAGCAGCCAAGCCCGGGAGTTAACGCAGTATTTT
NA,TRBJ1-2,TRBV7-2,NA,CASSLINSGGGVVGYTF,TGTGCCAGCAGCTTAATTAATTCCGGGGGTGGCGTCGTCGGCTACACCTTC